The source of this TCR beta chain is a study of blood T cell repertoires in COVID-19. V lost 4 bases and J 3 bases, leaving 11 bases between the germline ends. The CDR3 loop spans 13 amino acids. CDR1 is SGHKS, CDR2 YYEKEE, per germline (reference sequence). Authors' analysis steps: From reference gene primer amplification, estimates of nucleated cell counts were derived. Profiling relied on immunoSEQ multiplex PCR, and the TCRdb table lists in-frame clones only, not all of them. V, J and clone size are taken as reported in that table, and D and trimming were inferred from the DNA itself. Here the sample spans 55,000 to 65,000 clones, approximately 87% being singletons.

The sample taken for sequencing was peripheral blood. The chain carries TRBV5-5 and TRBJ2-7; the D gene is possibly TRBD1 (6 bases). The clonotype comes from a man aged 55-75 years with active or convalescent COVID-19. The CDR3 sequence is CASSRDTHYEQYF. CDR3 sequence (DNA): TGTGCCAGCAGCCGGGACACCCACTACGAGCAGTACTTC.